A selection of T cell receptor beta chains follows, all from one sample in a study of blood T cells in healthy people across ages. TCRdb itself ran the 5' RACE reads through MiXCR, one entry per CDR3 protein. Altogether about 1,500,000 distinct CDR3 sequences are present, approximately 28% being singletons, with the ten largest covering less than 9.5%. What was sequenced was blood. Receptors originate from a woman in her 30s in good health. The CDR3 runs from the conserved cysteine through the conserved F or W. The D gene is left open where the match is weak. Clone size is not always given. Where it is, it says once, few, many or a class for expanded clones.

v_call	j_call	d_call	clone_size	cdr3_aa	cdr3_nt
TRBV6-1	TRBJ2-7	NA	few	CASSGRQAPYEQYF	TGTGCCAGCAGTGGACGGCAAGCCCCCTACGAGCAGTACTTC
TRBV20-1	TRBJ2-7	TRBD1	NA	CSTIRQGTSYEQYF	TGCAGTACTATTAGACAGGGCACCTCCTACGAGCAGTACTTC
TRBV20-1	TRBJ2-7	TRBD2	many	CSAAASGGLVTYEQYF	TGCAGTGCTGCGGCTAGCGGGGGGCTTGTAACCTACGAGCAGTACTTC
TRBV7-2	TRBJ2-5	TRBD2	NA	CSSSLALAGGQETQYF	TGTTCCAGCAGCTTAGCGCTAGCGGGGGGACAAGAGACCCAGTACTTC
TRBV9	TRBJ1-1	NA	NA	CASSETEERTEAFF	TGTGCCAGCAGCGAAACAGAGGAGAGGACTGAAGCTTTCTTT
TRBV5-6	TRBJ1-2	NA	NA	CASSLGGVSGYGYTF	TGTGCCAGCAGCTTGGGTGGGGTATCGGGCTATGGCTACACCTTC
TRBV2	TRBJ1-5	NA	few	CASAQGRSNQPQHF	TGTGCCAGCGCTCAGGGTCGGAGCAATCAGCCCCAGCATTTT
TRBV6-5	TRBJ1-1	NA	NA	CASSEETEEAFF	TGTGCCAGCAGTGAAGAGACAGAGGAAGCTTTCTTT
TRBV10-3	TRBJ2-7	NA	many	CAISESTYEQYF	TGTGCCATCAGTGAGTCGACCTACGAGCAGTACTTC
TRBV13	TRBJ2-4	NA	few	CASSLWGAKNIQYF	TGTGCCAGCAGCTTATGGGGGGCAAAAAACATTCAGTACTTC
TRBV4-1	TRBJ2-7	TRBD1	few	CASSRAKGTGYDEQYF	TGCGCCAGCAGCCGAGCGAAAGGGACAGGGTATGACGAGCAGTACTTC
TRBV29-1	TRBJ2-2	NA	NA	CSVAPPDLNTGELFF	TGCAGCGTTGCACCCCCGGACTTGAACACCGGGGAGCTGTTTTTT
TRBV29-1	TRBJ1-1	NA	NA	CSVVGTVNTEAFF	TGCAGCGTTGTCGGGACGGTGAACACTGAAGCTTTCTTT
TRBV7-9	TRBJ2-5	TRBD1	NA	CASSSDRAEETQYF	TGTGCCAGCAGCTCGGACAGGGCCGAAGAGACCCAGTACTTC
TRBV4-1	TRBJ2-1	TRBD1	few	CASSQAPGQVIDSSYNEQFF	TGCGCCAGCAGCCAGGCTCCGGGACAGGTAATCGACAGCTCCTACAATGAGCAGTTCTTC
TRBV10-3	TRBJ2-1	NA	few	CAISVGRVDGQFF	TGTGCCATCAGTGTAGGAAGGGTCGATGGGCAGTTCTTC
TRBV5-1	TRBJ1-1	NA	NA	CASSLGELRTEAFF	TGCGCCAGCAGCTTGGGGGAGTTAAGAACTGAAGCTTTCTTT
TRBV28	TRBJ2-6	NA	NA	CAGSLGVAPALSSGANVLTF	TGTGCCGGCAGTCTGGGGGTTGCGCCGGCTCTAAGCTCTGGGGCCAACGTCCTGACTTTC
TRBV12-3/TRBV12-4	TRBJ2-3	NA	NA	CASRGARTDTQYF	TGTGCCAGCAGAGGGGCCCGCACAGATACGCAGTATTTT
TRBV5-1	TRBJ2-7	TRBD1	NA	CAGRHGQGSTYEQYF	TGCGCCGGCAGACATGGACAGGGGTCAACCTACGAGCAGTACTTC
TRBV10-3	TRBJ2-7	NA	NA	CAISDHGSYEQYF	TGTGCCATCAGTGATCACGGATCCTACGAGCAGTACTTC
TRBV11-3	TRBJ2-2	NA	few	CASSLAPQHLKPRTGELFF	TGTGCCAGCAGCTTAGCCCCCCAACATCTGAAACCCAGGACCGGGGAGCTGTTTTTT
TRBV6-6	TRBJ1-2	NA	NA	CASSYRPRADGYTF	TGTGCCAGCAGTTATCGGCCTCGAGCTGATGGCTACACCTTC
TRBV27	TRBJ2-4	TRBD2	few	CASVPNRGGNIQYF	TGTGCCAGCGTGCCTAATCGGGGGGGAAACATTCAGTACTTC
TRBV5-1	TRBJ1-4	NA	NA	CASSLFENEKLFF	TGCGCCAGCAGCTTGTTTGAGAATGAAAAACTGTTTTTT
TRBV29-1	TRBJ1-1	NA	many	CSGDGGGGTEAFF	TGCAGCGGTGACGGAGGGGGTGGCACTGAAGCTTTCTTT
TRBV2	TRBJ1-2	NA	NA	CASSEFANYGYTF	TGTGCCAGCAGTGAATTTGCTAACTATGGCTACACCTTC
TRBV27	TRBJ2-3	NA	NA	CASSSFEQGPTDTQYF	TGTGCCAGCAGTTCCTTCGAACAGGGACCCACAGATACGCAGTATTTT